What follows is one T cell receptor beta chain and its context. Two negative PCRs, clearance, or symptom resolution had been documented for recovered Cohort 3 donors. The sample comes from a study of blood T cell repertoires in COVID-19. In the study overall: COVID-19 samples collected from the United States, Italy and Spain covered acute and convalescent phases.

Clones were read by immunoSEQ multiplex PCR, and TCRdb kept only the in-frame ones, dropping some. The table shows about 480,000 clones, with around 87% occurring only once. This CDR3 has 13 amino acids. Germline CDR1 SGHDT, CDR2 YYEEEE. V lost 2 bases to trimming and J lost 2 bases, with 8 bases between them. This chain uses TRBV5-6 with TRBJ2-7; D not certain. The sequencing input was PBMCs or T cells enriched from blood (not recorded which). The receptor's source is a woman aged 40 to 50 who had recovered from COVID-19. This CDR3 is CASSFYSTYEQYF. The CDR3 DNA is TGTGCCAGCAGCTTTTACAGCACCTACGAGCAGTACTTC.